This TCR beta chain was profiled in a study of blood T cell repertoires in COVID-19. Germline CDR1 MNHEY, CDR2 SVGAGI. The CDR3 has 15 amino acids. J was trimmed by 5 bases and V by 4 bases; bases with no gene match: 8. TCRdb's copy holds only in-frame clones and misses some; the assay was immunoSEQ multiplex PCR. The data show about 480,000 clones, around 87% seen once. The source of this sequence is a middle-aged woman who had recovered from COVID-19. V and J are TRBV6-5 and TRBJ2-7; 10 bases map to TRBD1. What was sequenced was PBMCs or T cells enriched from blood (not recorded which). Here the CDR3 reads CASSSSDRGLNEQYF. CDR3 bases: TGTGCCAGCAGTTCTTCCGACAGGGGGCTTAACGAGCAGTACTTC.